The 9 T cell receptor beta chains in this list originate from one sample, sequenced in a study of blood T cell repertoires in COVID-19. Clones were read by immunoSEQ multiplex PCR, and TCRdb kept only the in-frame ones, dropping some. Of tens of thousands of clones listed, over 75% are singletons. The sequencing sample was made of peripheral blood. These receptors were collected from a human donor in a cohort sampled during active COVID-19.

A note on this clone: Other DNA sequences within the sample encode an identical CDR3. The chain has TRBV5-1 and TRBJ1-1; no definite D call. V dropped 4 bases and J dropped 1 base, with 8 bases sitting between them. CDR1 SGHRS and CDR2 YFSETQ come from the germline V gene. The CDR3 is 13 residues long. Written as DNA, the CDR3 is TGCGCCAGCAGCCCCTCAGGGAACACTGAAGCTTTCTTT. It translates to CASSPSGNTEAFF.

The CDR3 region is CASSPTHSTTYEQYF. CDR3 sequence (DNA): TGTGCCAGCAGCCCGACTCACTCCACTACCTACGAGCAGTACTTC. The chain is built from TRBV3-1 (or the pseudogene TRBV3-2) and TRBJ2-7; D unclear. In germline, CDR1 is LGHDT, CDR2 YNNKEL (reference sequence). The CDR3 runs to 15 residues. Trimming removed 4 bases from V and 2 bases from J, with 15 bases in between.

This clone was observed a handful of times. This chain uses TRBV6-1 with TRBJ1-6, with D unclear. V lost 2 bases, J lost 7 bases, and 6 bases lay in between. Per germline, CDR1 MNHNS and CDR2 SASEGT. The CDR3 covers 13 residues. CDR3 amino acids: CASSESGNSPLHF. CDR3 DNA: TGTGCCAGCAGTGAATCGGGGAATTCACCCCTCCACTTT.

A single count supports this clone. This sequence joins TRBV6-2 or TRBV6-3 and TRBJ2-1, with D possibly TRBD1 on 5 matching bases. Germline CDR1 is MNHEY and CDR2 is SVGEGT. Trimming shortened V by 5 bases and J by 7 bases, and 15 bases separated the two germline ends. The CDR3 is 14 residues long. CDR3 residues: CASSTTGRINEQFF. CDR3 in DNA: TGTGCCAGCAGTACTACAGGTAGAATTAATGAGCAGTTCTTC.

The V gene is TRBV2, the J gene TRBJ2-5, with no clear D. The CDR3 runs to 14 residues. Germline CDR1 reads SNHLY; CDR2 reads FYNNEI. The V and J ends lost 11 bases and 3 bases respectively, with 19 bases between them. CDR3 DNA: TGTGCCTCCCGCCTATGGGCGTTAGAAGAGACCCAGTACTTC. Encoded protein: CASRLWALEETQYF.

V gene TRBV7-9 combines with J gene TRBJ2-1, with 7 bases that match TRBD2. V trimming: 1 base; J trimming: 8 bases; junction bases outside the gene matches: 5. Germline values: CDR1 SEHNR, CDR2 FQNEAQ (reference sequence). The CDR3 covers 14 residues. The CDR3 sequence is CASSLGGSLDEQFF. The CDR3 region has the DNA TGTGCCAGCAGCTTAGGCGGGAGTCTCGATGAGCAGTTCTTC.

V usage is TRBV11-3 and J usage is TRBJ1-1; D unresolved. The CDR3 runs to 14 residues. Germline V gene lookup returns CDR1 SGHNT and CDR2 YENEEA. Trimming removed 0 bases from V and 1 base from J, with 6 bases in between. CDR3 sequence (DNA): TGTGCCAGCAGCTTAGATGGAGAGAACACTGAAGCTTTCTTT. Translated: CASSLDGENTEAFF.

In its sample, this clone was seen a few times. The rearrangement links TRBV7-9 to TRBJ1-1, with 7 bases matching TRBD1. This CDR3 has 14 amino acids. V gave up 2 bases and J gave up 6 bases; unmatched junction bases: 6. Germline CDR1 SEHNR, CDR2 FQNEAQ (reference sequence). CDR3 protein: CASSLTGEVSEAFF. Here the CDR3 DNA reads TGTGCCAGCAGCTTAACAGGGGAAGTCTCTGAAGCTTTCTTT.

The chain recombines TRBV27 with TRBJ2-5; D gene uncertain. V was clipped by 8 bases and J by 0 bases, with 7 bases between them. The V gene's germline CDR1 is MNHEY and CDR2 SMNVEV (reference sequence). There are 12 residues in the CDR3. CDR3 in DNA: TGTGCCAGCCGCGCGGACCAAGAGACCCAGTACTTC. It specifies CASRADQETQYF.